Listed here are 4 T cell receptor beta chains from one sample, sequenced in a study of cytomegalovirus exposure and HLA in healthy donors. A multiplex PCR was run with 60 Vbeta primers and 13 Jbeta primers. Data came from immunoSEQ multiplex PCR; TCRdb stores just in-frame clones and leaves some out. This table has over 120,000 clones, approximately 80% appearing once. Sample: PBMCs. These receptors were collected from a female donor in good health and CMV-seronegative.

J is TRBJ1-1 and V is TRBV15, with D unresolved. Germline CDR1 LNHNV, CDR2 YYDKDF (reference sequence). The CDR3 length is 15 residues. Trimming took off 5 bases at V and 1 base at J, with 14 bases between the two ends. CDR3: CATSAPGVANTEAFF. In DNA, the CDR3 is TGTGCCACCAGCGCCCCGGGAGTGGCGAACACTGAAGCTTTCTTT.

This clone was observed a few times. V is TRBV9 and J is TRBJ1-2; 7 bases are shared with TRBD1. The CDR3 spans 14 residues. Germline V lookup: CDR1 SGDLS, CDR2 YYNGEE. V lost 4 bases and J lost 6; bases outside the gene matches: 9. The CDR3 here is CASSPQGVDDGYTF. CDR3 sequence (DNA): TGTGCCAGCAGCCCTCAGGGGGTGGATGATGGCTACACCTTC.

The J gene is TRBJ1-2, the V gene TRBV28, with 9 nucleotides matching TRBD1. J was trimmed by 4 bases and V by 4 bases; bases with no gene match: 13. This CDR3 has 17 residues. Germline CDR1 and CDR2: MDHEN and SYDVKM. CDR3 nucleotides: TGTGCCAGCAGTTCCCCGGTGGGGACAGGGCTCCTCTATGGCTACACCTTC. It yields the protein CASSSPVGTGLLYGYTF.

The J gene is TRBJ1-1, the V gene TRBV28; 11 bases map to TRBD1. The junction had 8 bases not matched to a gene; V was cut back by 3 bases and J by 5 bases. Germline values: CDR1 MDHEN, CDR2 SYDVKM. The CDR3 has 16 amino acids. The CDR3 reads CASSLGQGGDGTEAFF. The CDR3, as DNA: TGTGCCAGCAGTTTGGGACAGGGGGGAGATGGGACTGAAGCTTTCTTT.